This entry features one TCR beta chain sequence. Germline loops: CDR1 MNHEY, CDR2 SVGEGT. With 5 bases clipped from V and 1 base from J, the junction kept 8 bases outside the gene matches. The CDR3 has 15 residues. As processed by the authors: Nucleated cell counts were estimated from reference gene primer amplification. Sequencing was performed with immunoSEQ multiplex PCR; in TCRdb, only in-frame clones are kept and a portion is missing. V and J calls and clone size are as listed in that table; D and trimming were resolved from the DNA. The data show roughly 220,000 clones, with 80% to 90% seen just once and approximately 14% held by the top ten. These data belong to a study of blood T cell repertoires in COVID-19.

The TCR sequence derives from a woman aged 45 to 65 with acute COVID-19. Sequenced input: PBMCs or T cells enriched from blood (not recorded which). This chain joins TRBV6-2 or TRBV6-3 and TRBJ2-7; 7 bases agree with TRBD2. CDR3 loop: CASSSPGGLSYEQYF. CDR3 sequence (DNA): TGTGCCAGCAGTAGTCCGGGAGGCTTATCCTACGAGCAGTACTTC.